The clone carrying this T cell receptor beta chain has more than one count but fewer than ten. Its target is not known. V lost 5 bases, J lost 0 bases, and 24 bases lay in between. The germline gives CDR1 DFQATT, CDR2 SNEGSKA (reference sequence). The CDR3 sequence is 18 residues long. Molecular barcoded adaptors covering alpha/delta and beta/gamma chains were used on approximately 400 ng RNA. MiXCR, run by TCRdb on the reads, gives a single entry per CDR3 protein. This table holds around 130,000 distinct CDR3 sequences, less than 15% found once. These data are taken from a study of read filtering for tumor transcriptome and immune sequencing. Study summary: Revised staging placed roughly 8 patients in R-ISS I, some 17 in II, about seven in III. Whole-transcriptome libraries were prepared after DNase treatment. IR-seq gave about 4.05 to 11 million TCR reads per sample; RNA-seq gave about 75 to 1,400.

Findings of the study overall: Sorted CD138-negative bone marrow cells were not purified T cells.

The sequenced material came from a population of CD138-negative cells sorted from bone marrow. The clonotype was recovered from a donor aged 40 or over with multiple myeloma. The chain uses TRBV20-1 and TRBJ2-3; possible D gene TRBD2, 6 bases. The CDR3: CSAPKRVLARFSTDTQYF. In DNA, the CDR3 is TGCAGTGCTCCCAAAAGGGTACTAGCCCGTTTTAGCACAGATACGCAGTATTTT.